Each of the 10 T cell receptor beta chains below was sequenced from the same sample in a study of blood T cells in healthy people across ages. The use of a sample-barcoded 5' primer and a J-beta primer mix characterized a second PCR of about 6 to 12 cycles. TCRdb re-called the 5' RACE reads with MiXCR, one entry per CDR3 protein. The table records about 1.8 million distinct CDR3 sequences, 49% of them present only once. The sequenced sample was blood. The receptors originated from a woman aged 40 to 50 in good health.

In nucleotides, the CDR3 is TGTGCCAGCAGCGTAGCTGATGGGACCTATGGCTACACCTTC. This codes for CASSVADGTYGYTF. The rearrangement joins TRBV9 to TRBJ1-2, with D perhaps TRBD1 (5 bases). Germline values: CDR1 SGDLS, CDR2 YYNGEE. The CDR3 loop spans 14 amino acids. The V and J ends lost 0 bases and 4 bases respectively, with 10 bases between them.

This clonotype was found once. The gene calls are TRBV6-2 or TRBV6-3 and TRBJ2-3; TRBD2 matches at 9 bases. This CDR3 has 16 amino acids. V was clipped by 2 bases and J by 1 base; unmatched bases: 4. CDR1 is MNHEY, CDR2 SVGEGT, per germline. CDR3 amino acids: CASSYDKRGGTDTQYF. CDR3 sequence (DNA): TGTGCCAGCAGTTACGACAAGCGGGGGGGCACAGATACGCAGTATTTT.

This chain connects TRBV12-3 or TRBV12-4 to TRBJ2-5, with D possibly TRBD2 on 6 matching bases. The DNA end lines up better with TRBJ2-7; the J call may be wrong. The CDR3 covers 13 residues. In DNA, the CDR3 is TGTGCCAGCAGTTTACTGGGAGGCAGCGAGCAGTACTTC. This codes for CASSLLGGSEQYF.

This chain links TRBV5-1 with TRBJ2-1; TRBD1 agrees at 7 bases. The germline gives CDR1 SGHRS, CDR2 YFSETQ. The CDR3 is made up of 13 amino acids. V lost 3 bases to trimming and J lost 6 bases; unmatched junction nucleotides: 3. Here the CDR3 reads CASSWGQTNEQFF. The CDR3 DNA reads as TGCGCCAGCAGCTGGGGACAGACCAATGAGCAGTTCTTC.

As concerns this clonotype: At one of its ends the junction is not consistent with the germline gene, which may arise from a read error. The chain recombines TRBV10-3 with TRBJ2-1; weak D call: TRBD2 (7 bases). Germline V CDR1 and CDR2: ENHRY, SYGVKD. The CDR3 consists of 18 residues. CDR3 nucleotides: TGTGCCACCAGTGAGTCGAAGTTGGGACCGGGGGGCTGGAGTGAGCAGTTCTTC. It yields the protein CATSESKLGPGGWSEQFF.

The rearrangement uses TRBV3-1 and TRBJ2-5, with TRBD1 as a possible D gene (6 bases). The CDR3 runs to 14 residues. V lost 1 base and J lost 5, with 11 bases in between. Germline loops: CDR1 LGHDT, CDR2 YNNKEL (reference sequence). In DNA form, the CDR3 reads TGTGCCAGCAGCCAAGTACAGGGCAGGGAGACCCAGTACTTC. This encodes CASSQVQGRETQYF.

V gene TRBV11-1 combines with J gene TRBJ2-5, with D possibly matching TRBD1 (7 bases). V lost 5 bases and J 1 base, leaving 14 bases between the germline ends. CDR3 length: 15 residues. Looked up from germline, CDR1 is SGHAT and CDR2 is FQDESV (reference sequence). The CDR3 DNA is TGTGCCAGCAGCCGAAGGAGGGACAGCCAAGAGACCCAGTACTTC. Translation gives CASSRRRDSQETQYF.

This chain links TRBV11-2 with TRBJ2-7; no clear D. The J call is doubtful: the DNA matches TRBJ2-5 better. This CDR3 contains 12 residues. Germline assignment: CDR1 SGHAT and CDR2 FQNNGV. In nucleotides, the CDR3 is TGTGCCAGCAGCCTCCCGGTACAGACCCAGTACTTC. Encoded protein: CASSLPVQTQYF.

The gene calls are TRBV10-3 and TRBJ2-3; TRBD2 agrees at 8 bases. The J segment lost 0 bases and the V segment lost 8 bases, leaving 1 base of the junction unmatched. CDR1 ENHRY and CDR2 SYGVKD come from the germline V gene. The CDR3 is made up of 13 amino acids. The CDR3 region is CAIGTSSTDTQYF. The CDR3 coding sequence is TGTGCCATCGGGACTAGTAGCACAGATACGCAGTATTTT.

Concerning this clonotype: A much larger clone differs from this one at a single base, so this may be a read error. The chain joins TRBV4-3 to TRBJ2-7; D possibly corresponds to TRBD1 (6 bases). V was trimmed by 0 bases and J by 6 bases, leaving 15 bases between them. The germline CDR1 and CDR2 sequences are LGHNA and YSLEER. The CDR3 spans 15 residues. CDR3 DNA: TGCGCCAGCAGCCAAGACCCAGGACAGAGCTGCGAGCAGTACTTC. It translates to CASSQDPGQSCEQYF.